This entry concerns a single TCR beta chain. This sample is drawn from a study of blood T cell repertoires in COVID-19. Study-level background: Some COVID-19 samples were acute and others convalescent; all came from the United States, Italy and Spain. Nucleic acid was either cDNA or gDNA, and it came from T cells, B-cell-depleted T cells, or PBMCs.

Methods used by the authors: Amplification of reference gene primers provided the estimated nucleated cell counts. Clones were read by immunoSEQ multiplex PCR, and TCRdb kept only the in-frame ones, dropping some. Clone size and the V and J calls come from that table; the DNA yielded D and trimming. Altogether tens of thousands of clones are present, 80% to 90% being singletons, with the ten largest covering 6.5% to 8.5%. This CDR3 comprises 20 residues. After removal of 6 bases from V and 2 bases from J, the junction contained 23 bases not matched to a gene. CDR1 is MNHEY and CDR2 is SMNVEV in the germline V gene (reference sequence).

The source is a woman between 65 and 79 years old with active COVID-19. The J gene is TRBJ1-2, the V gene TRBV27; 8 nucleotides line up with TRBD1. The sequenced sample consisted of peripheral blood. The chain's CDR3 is CASSHRTGSDGSIPNYGYTF. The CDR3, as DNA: TGTGCCAGCAGCCACCGGACAGGGTCAGACGGTTCAATTCCGAACTATGGCTACACCTTC.